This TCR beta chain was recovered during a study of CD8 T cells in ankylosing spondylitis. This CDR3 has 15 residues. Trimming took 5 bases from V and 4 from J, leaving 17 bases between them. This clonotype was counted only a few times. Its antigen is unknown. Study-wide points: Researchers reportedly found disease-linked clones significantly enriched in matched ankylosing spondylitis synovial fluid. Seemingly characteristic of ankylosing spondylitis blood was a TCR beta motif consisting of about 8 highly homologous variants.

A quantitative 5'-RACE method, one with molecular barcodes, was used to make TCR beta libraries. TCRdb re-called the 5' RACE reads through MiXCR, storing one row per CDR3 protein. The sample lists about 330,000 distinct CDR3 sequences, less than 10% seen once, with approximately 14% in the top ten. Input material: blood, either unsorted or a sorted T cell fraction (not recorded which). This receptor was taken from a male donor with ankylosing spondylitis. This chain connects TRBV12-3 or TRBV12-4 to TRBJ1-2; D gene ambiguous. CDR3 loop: CASSRQRRRVYGYTF. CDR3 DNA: TGTGCCAGCAGTCGCCAGCGGCGGAGGGTCTATGGCTACACCTTC.